Given below is one TCR beta chain in context. This entry comes from a study of T cell changes during pregnancy in multiple sclerosis. Libraries were prepared by immunoSEQ multiplex PCR; TCRdb keeps only in-frame clonotypes and omits some of them. The sample holds 65,000 to 70,000 clones, approximately 92% seen once. Per the germline V gene, CDR1 is SGHTS and CDR2 is YDEGEE. This CDR3 has 12 residues. The junction had 1 base not matched to a gene; V was cut back by 4 bases and J by 7 bases. The sequencing here drew on peripheral blood, taken in the third trimester of pregnancy. This sequence joins TRBV5-8 and TRBJ2-1; 8 nucleotides line up with TRBD1. The source of this sequence is a female donor in good health, enrolled as a control in a pregnancy study. The CDR3 sequence is CASSGQGNEQFF. DNA for the CDR3: TGTGCCAGCAGCGGACAGGGTAATGAGCAGTTCTTC.